A selection of T cell receptor beta chains follows, all from one sample in a study of beta chain features in type 1 diabetes. Profiling relied on immunoSEQ multiplex PCR, and the TCRdb table lists in-frame clones only, not all of them. The data hold some 410,000 clones, with approximately 13% observed a single time. The sample consisted of naive CD4+ T cells from blood. The receptors derive from a young man in good health. Each CDR3 is given with its conserved first and last residue. The D gene is left open where the match is weak. Clone size is stated in some rows and not others, as once, few, many or a class when expanded.

v_call: TRBV29-1
d_call: TRBD1
j_call: TRBJ2-5
clone_size: NA
cdr3_aa: CSADRGKETQYF
cdr3_nt: TGCAGCGCCGACAGGGGGAAAGAGACCCAGTACTTC

v_call: TRBV28
d_call: TRBD2
j_call: TRBJ2-1
clone_size: NA
cdr3_aa: CASSSTSGRETAYNEQFF
cdr3_nt: TGTGCCAGCAGTTCGACTAGCGGGAGGGAGACTGCCTACAATGAGCAGTTCTTC

v_call: TRBV5-4
d_call: NA
j_call: TRBJ2-7
clone_size: few
cdr3_aa: CASSLVDGYEQYF
cdr3_nt: TGTGCCAGCAGCTTGGTAGACGGCTACGAGCAGTACTTC

v_call: TRBV15
d_call: NA
j_call: TRBJ2-7
clone_size: few
cdr3_aa: CATSRGAIRSKKGYEQYF
cdr3_nt: TGTGCCACCAGCAGAGGTGCGATCCGGAGCAAAAAAGGCTACGAGCAGTACTTC

v_call: TRBV20-1
d_call: NA
j_call: TRBJ2-7
clone_size: few
cdr3_aa: CSATAAYEQYF
cdr3_nt: TGCAGTGCAACCGCGGCCTACGAGCAGTACTTC

v_call: TRBV5-1
d_call: NA
j_call: TRBJ2-1
clone_size: NA
cdr3_aa: CASSSQGMFNEQFF
cdr3_nt: TGCGCCAGCAGCTCTCAGGGTATGTTCAATGAGCAGTTCTTC

v_call: TRBV10-3
d_call: NA
j_call: TRBJ2-1
clone_size: NA
cdr3_aa: CAISESFASGSAFF
cdr3_nt: NA

v_call: TRBV21-1
d_call: NA
j_call: TRBJ2-7
clone_size: NA
cdr3_aa: CASPLRAGSISYEQYF
cdr3_nt: TGTGCCAGCCCCCTCCGGGCGGGCAGTATTTCCTACGAGCAGTACTTC

v_call: TRBV2
d_call: NA
j_call: TRBJ2-1
clone_size: few
cdr3_aa: CASSETKEWGDEQFF
cdr3_nt: TGTGCCAGCAGTGAAACGAAGGAATGGGGGGATGAGCAGTTCTTC

v_call: TRBV2
d_call: NA
j_call: TRBJ2-6
clone_size: few
cdr3_aa: CASEYGANVLTF
cdr3_nt: TGTGCCAGCGAGTATGGGGCCAACGTCCTGACTTTC

v_call: TRBV14
d_call: NA
j_call: TRBJ1-6
clone_size: many
cdr3_aa: CASSQVHRGASPLHF
cdr3_nt: TGTGCCAGCAGCCAAGTTCACAGAGGAGCGTCACCCCTCCACTTT

v_call: TRBV30
d_call: TRBD1
j_call: TRBJ1-2
clone_size: NA
cdr3_aa: CAWSGGQGAISYTF
cdr3_nt: TGTGCCTGGAGTGGTGGACAGGGGGCGATAAGCTACACCTTC

v_call: TRBV19
d_call: NA
j_call: TRBJ2-6
clone_size: few
cdr3_aa: CASSPGSSGANVLTF
cdr3_nt: TGTGCCAGTAGCCCTGGGAGCTCTGGGGCCAACGTCCTGACTTTC

v_call: TRBV14
d_call: NA
j_call: TRBJ2-5
clone_size: few
cdr3_aa: CASSQVSGVLQETQYF
cdr3_nt: TGTGCCAGCAGCCAAGTTTCGGGAGTTCTCCAAGAGACCCAGTACTTC

v_call: TRBV7-9
d_call: NA
j_call: TRBJ2-6
clone_size: few
cdr3_aa: CASSVRTEGMSSGANVLTF
cdr3_nt: TGTGCCAGCAGCGTGAGGACGGAGGGTATGAGCTCTGGGGCCAACGTCCTGACTTTC

v_call: TRBV5-6
d_call: NA
j_call: TRBJ2-1
clone_size: NA
cdr3_aa: CASSYMTGAYNEQFF
cdr3_nt: TGTGCCAGCAGCTACATGACAGGAGCCTACAATGAGCAGTTCTTC

v_call: TRBV5-1
d_call: TRBD1
j_call: TRBJ2-1
clone_size: NA
cdr3_aa: CASSLAPGQPNNEQFF
cdr3_nt: TGCGCCAGCAGCTTGGCCCCGGGACAGCCAAACAATGAGCAGTTCTTC

v_call: TRBV7-2
d_call: NA
j_call: TRBJ2-7
clone_size: once
cdr3_aa: CASSLELGFRYEQYF
cdr3_nt: TGTGCCAGCAGCTTAGAGCTGGGGTTTCGCTACGAGCAGTACTTC

v_call: TRBV10-3
d_call: NA
j_call: TRBJ2-5
clone_size: few
cdr3_aa: CAISESEGPQETQYF
cdr3_nt: TGTGCCATCAGTGAGTCTGAAGGGCCCCAAGAGACCCAGTACTTC

v_call: TRBV30
d_call: NA
j_call: TRBJ2-3
clone_size: NA
cdr3_aa: CAWSVGPTTDTQYF
cdr3_nt: TGTGCCTGGAGTGTAGGGCCGACCACAGATACGCAGTATTTT

v_call: TRBV5-1
d_call: NA
j_call: TRBJ2-6
clone_size: NA
cdr3_aa: CASSFSGANVLTF
cdr3_nt: TGCGCCAGCAGCTTTTCTGGGGCCAACGTCCTGACTTTC

v_call: TRBV5-1
d_call: NA
j_call: TRBJ1-2
clone_size: few
cdr3_aa: CASSLEFGGSTF
cdr3_nt: TGCGCCAGCAGCTTGGAGTTTGGAGGGTCCACCTTC

v_call: TRBV12-5
d_call: NA
j_call: TRBJ2-6
clone_size: NA
cdr3_aa: CASGSFGGTVVLTF
cdr3_nt: TGTGCTAGTGGTTCCTTCGGGGGGACAGTTGTCCTGACTTTC